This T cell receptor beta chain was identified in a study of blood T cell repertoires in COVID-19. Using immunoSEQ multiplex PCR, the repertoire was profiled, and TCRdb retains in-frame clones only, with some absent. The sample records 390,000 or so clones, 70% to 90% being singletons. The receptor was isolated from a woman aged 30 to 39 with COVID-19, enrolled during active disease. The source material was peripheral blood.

The CDR3 DNA reads as TGTGCCAGCAGTTTAGCAGGGGGTTCAACTAATGAAAAACTGTTTTTT. Its translation: CASSLAGGSTNEKLFF. V gene TRBV6-5 combines with J gene TRBJ1-4; the match to TRBD1 covers 7 bases. The CDR3 runs to 16 residues. Trimming cost V 4 bases and J 0 bases; bases outside gene matches: 5. Germline loops: CDR1 MNHEY, CDR2 SVGAGI.